The 26 T cell receptor beta chains reported below all come from one sample, sequenced in a study of cytotoxic CD8 clonotypes in ibrutinib-treated CLL. TCRdb's copy holds only in-frame clones and misses some; the assay was immunoSEQ multiplex PCR. The sample includes about 130,000 clones, 70% to 80% seen only once; the top ten take more than 10%. Specimen: PBMCs, collected after 12 months of ibrutinib treatment. The receptors here all came from a human donor with chronic lymphocytic leukemia.

This clone was counted once. This chain joins TRBV7-6 and TRBJ1-2; no clear D. This CDR3 is 12 amino acids long. The germline gives CDR1 SGHVS, CDR2 FNYEAQ. Trimming pared 5 bases from V and 8 bases from J, leaving 12 bases between. The chain's CDR3 is CASSGNSWGYTF. CDR3 nucleotide sequence: TGTGCCAGCAGCGGAAACAGCTGGGGCTACACCTTC.

The chain links TRBV11-1 to TRBJ2-1; TRBD2 aligns across 8 bases. The CDR3 spans 16 residues. With 10 bases clipped from V and 6 bases from J, the junction kept 17 bases outside the gene matches. The V gene's germline CDR1 is SGHAT and CDR2 FQDESV (reference sequence). The DNA for the CDR3 is TGTGCCACCGAACGAGGTCGGGAGGGCCTAATCAATGAGCAGTTCTTC. Translation gives CATERGREGLINEQFF.

This clone was detected only once. The CDR3 loop is CASSQVGRGTYEQYF. The CDR3, as DNA: TGTGCCAGCAGCCAAGTGGGGCGTGGGACCTACGAGCAGTACTTC. The V gene is TRBV11-2, the J gene TRBJ2-7; a possible D gene is TRBD1 (5 bases). The CDR3 runs 15 residues. CDR1 and CDR2 from the germline V gene are SGHAT and FQNNGV. The V gene lost 5 bases and the J gene lost 2 bases, with 16 bases spanning the gap.

The rearrangement uses TRBV5-4 and TRBJ2-3; D is unresolved. The CDR3 is made up of 15 amino acids. The ends were cut back, 0 bases at V and 0 bases at J, with 8 bases in the middle. Germline loops: CDR1 SGHNT, CDR2 YYREEE (reference sequence). CDR3 sequence: CASSLDVTSTDTQYF. The CDR3 nucleotides are TGTGCCAGCAGCTTGGATGTCACTAGCACAGATACGCAGTATTTT.

V is TRBV6-4 and J is TRBJ2-5; TRBD1 matches 10 bases. The CDR3 sequence is 15 residues long. CDR1 is MRHNA and CDR2 is SNTAGT in the germline V gene. V dropped 5 bases and J dropped 5; count of bases not matched to a gene: 8. CDR3 coding DNA: TGTGCCAGCAGTTTGACAGGGGGCGCGGGGGAGACCCAGTACTTC. It translates to CASSLTGGAGETQYF.

V usage is TRBV4-2 and J usage is TRBJ2-2; D ambiguous. This CDR3 is built from 19 residues. The V gene's germline CDR1 is LGHNA and CDR2 YNFKEQ. V was cut by 1 base and J by 4 bases, with 22 bases left in between. The CDR3 loop is CASSQAVVRVALSTGELFF. DNA of the CDR3: TGTGCCAGCAGCCAAGCCGTCGTGAGAGTCGCGTTATCCACCGGGGAGCTGTTTTTT.

J is TRBJ1-2 and V is TRBV4-3; TRBD1 aligns across 7 bases. Germline V lookup: CDR1 LGHNA, CDR2 YSLEER. The length of the CDR3 is 17 residues. Trimming took 2 bases from V and 5 from J; bases not matched to a gene: 14. The CDR3 region is CASSQMLTGAQGYGYTF. The CDR3, as DNA: TGCGCCAGCAGCCAAATGTTAACAGGGGCGCAGGGGTATGGCTACACCTTC.

The chain has TRBV2 and TRBJ2-5, with TRBD2 matching over 9 bases. Trimming cost V 4 bases and J 4 bases; bases outside gene matches: 7. Per the germline V gene, CDR1 is SNHLY and CDR2 is FYNNEI. This CDR3 is built from 15 residues. CDR3: CASSGGRASGETQYF. CDR3 sequence (DNA): TGTGCCAGCAGTGGCGGGAGGGCCTCGGGAGAGACCCAGTACTTC. Filled out from reference TRBV2 and TRBJ2-5, the complete variable domain reads EPEVTQTPSHQVTQMGQEVILRCVPISNHLYFYWYRQILGQKVEFLVSFYNNEISEKSEIFDDQFSVERPDGSNFTLKIRSTKLEDSAMYFCASSGGRASGETQYFGPGTRLLVL.

The J gene is TRBJ2-1, the V gene TRBV11-3; TRBD2 agrees at 10 bases. The CDR3 runs to 16 residues. Germline V gene sequence: CDR1 SGHNT, CDR2 YENEEA. Trimming removed 1 base from V and 7 bases from J; junction bases left unmatched: 7. CDR3 sequence reads: CASSLAASGSRNEQFF. The CDR3 nucleotides are TGTGCCAGCAGCTTAGCAGCTAGCGGGAGTAGGAATGAGCAGTTCTTC.

Here the CDR3 DNA reads TGTGCCAGCAGCTGGGGACAGGCATCGTACCAAGAGACCCAGTACTTC. The encoded protein is CASSWGQASYQETQYF. V usage is TRBV5-5 and J usage is TRBJ2-5; 8 nucleotides match TRBD1. This CDR3 is 16 amino acids long. Per the germline V gene, CDR1 is SGHKS and CDR2 is YYEKEE (reference sequence). V was clipped by 3 bases and J by 0 bases; unmatched bases: 7.

The chain employs TRBV27 and TRBJ1-2; weak D call: TRBD1 (6 bases). Germline V gene lookup returns CDR1 MNHEY and CDR2 SMNVEV (reference sequence). CDR3 length equals 13 residues. V shed 3 bases and J shed 7 bases, with 12 bases lying between them. CDR3 nucleotides: TGTGCCAGCAGTTTCCAACAGGGTGGTGGCTACACCTTC. It translates to CASSFQQGGGYTF.

The chain couples TRBV5-4 to TRBJ2-7; 8 nucleotides agree with TRBD1. V shed 4 bases, J shed 3 bases, and the junction held 9 bases outside the gene matches. CDR1 is SGHNT and CDR2 is YYREEE in the germline V gene (reference sequence). This CDR3 contains 15 residues. Here the CDR3 DNA reads TGTGCCAGCAGCGGAAGGGAACAGGGGGGCTACGAGCAGTACTTC. Protein product: CASSGREQGGYEQYF.

This sequence joins TRBV6-5 and TRBJ2-7, with 11 bases lining up with TRBD2. V lost 7 bases and J lost 3; bases outside the gene matches: 8. The CDR3 extends over 15 amino acids. Per the germline V gene, CDR1 is MNHEY and CDR2 is SVGAGI. The CDR3: CASTVAGGLGYEQYF. The CDR3 nucleotides are TGTGCCAGCACCGTAGCGGGAGGGCTGGGCTACGAGCAGTACTTC.

CDR3 sequence reads: CASRPAGAWEKLFF. CDR3 nucleotide sequence: TGCGCCAGCAGGCCCGCGGGGGCATGGGAAAAACTGTTTTTT. J is TRBJ1-4 and V is TRBV5-1, with a tentative D call TRBD1 (6 bases). In germline, CDR1 is SGHRS, CDR2 YFSETQ. CDR3 length equals 14 residues. V was trimmed by 5 bases and J by 8 bases, leaving 16 bases between them.

The V and J genes are TRBV29-1 and TRBJ2-2; possibly TRBD2 for D (5 bases). CDR1 and CDR2 from the germline V gene are SQVTM and ANQGSEA. V lost 5 bases to trimming and J lost 6 bases, with 16 bases between them. The CDR3 extends over 14 amino acids. The chain's CDR3 is CSVFIGSSSGELFF. The CDR3, as DNA: TGCAGCGTTTTTATAGGGTCTAGCTCCGGGGAGCTGTTTTTT.

In this sample, this clone turned up once. This chain joins TRBV7-2 and TRBJ1-5; perhaps TRBD1 as D (5 bases). The CDR3 contains 14 residues. The germline V gene encodes CDR1 SGHTA and CDR2 FQGNSA. Trimming pared 0 bases from V and 7 bases from J, leaving 10 bases between. The CDR3 coding sequence is TGTGCCAGCAGCTTAGCCAGGGTAGAACAGCCCCAGCATTTT. Its translation: CASSLARVEQPQHF.

This clone was detected once. The chain is built from TRBV2 and TRBJ1-5, with D possibly matching TRBD1 (5 bases). This CDR3 has 13 amino acids. Germline V CDR1 and CDR2: SNHLY, FYNNEI. The ends were cut back, 4 bases at V and 7 bases at J, with 11 bases in the middle. In DNA, the CDR3 is TGTGCCAGCAGTGTTCAGGACAACCAGCCCCAGCATTTT. Translating it yields CASSVQDNQPQHF. Variable domain in full (rest from reference TRBV2 and TRBJ1-5): EPEVTQTPSHQVTQMGQEVILRCVPISNHLYFYWYRQILGQKVEFLVSFYNNEISEKSEIFDDQFSVERPDGSNFTLKIRSTKLEDSAMYFCASSVQDNQPQHFGDGTRLSIL.

The chain joins TRBV7-2 to TRBJ2-1; 9 bases align to TRBD2. CDR1 SGHTA and CDR2 FQGNSA come from the germline V gene. The CDR3 covers 15 residues. The trim removed 0 bases at V and 8 bases at J, leaving 5 bases unmatched. The CDR3 sequence: CASSLASGSVYEQFF. CDR3 DNA: TGTGCCAGCAGCTTAGCTAGCGGGAGTGTGTATGAGCAGTTCTTC.

The rearrangement uses TRBV6-6 and TRBJ2-7; D possibly uses TRBD1 or TRBD2 (5 bases each). CDR1 and CDR2 from the germline V gene are MNHNY and SVGAGI (reference sequence). Trimming removed 0 bases at V and 5 bases at J, with 14 bases between. The CDR3 spans 15 residues. This CDR3 reads CASSYSRDAFHEQYF. The CDR3 DNA follows: TGTGCCAGCAGTTACTCTCGGGACGCTTTCCACGAGCAGTACTTC.

This chain joins TRBV19 and TRBJ1-1, with no clear D. Looked up from germline, CDR1 is LNHDA and CDR2 is SQIVND (reference sequence). The CDR3 totals 15 residues. V lost 5 bases, J lost 7 bases, and 20 bases lay in between. CDR3 DNA sequence: TGTGCCAGTAGTTTGGCTTTCTTAGTTACCCATGAAGCTTTCTTT. It encodes CASSLAFLVTHEAFF.

This sequence joins TRBV5-4 and TRBJ2-1, with TRBD2 matching 9 bases. The CDR3 has 13 amino acids. From germline, CDR1 is SGHNT and CDR2 YYREEE (reference sequence). V shed 4 bases, J shed 9 bases, and the junction held 5 bases outside the gene matches. CDR3 coding DNA: TGTGCCAGCAGCGAACTAGCGGGTGTTGAGCAGTTCTTC. It translates to CASSELAGVEQFF.

Here the CDR3 reads CASSPWTGSPNYYGYTF. DNA of the CDR3: TGTGCCAGCAGCCCCTGGACAGGGAGCCCTAATTACTATGGCTACACCTTC. The chain uses TRBV14 and TRBJ1-2; 8 bases line up with TRBD1. V dropped 4 bases and J dropped 3; count of bases not matched to a gene: 13. The CDR3 runs 17 residues. Germline CDR1 SGHDN, CDR2 FVKESK.

V and J are TRBV9 and TRBJ1-2; 7 bases are shared with TRBD1. Germline-derived CDR1 and CDR2 are SGDLS and YYNGEE. V gave up 3 bases and J gave up 3 bases; unmatched junction bases: 8. This CDR3 comprises 15 residues. CDR3 region: CASSASGTAYYGYTF. In nucleotides, the CDR3 is TGTGCCAGCAGCGCATCCGGGACAGCCTACTATGGCTACACCTTC. Drawing the rest from reference TRBV9 and TRBJ1-2, the complete variable domain is DSGVTQTPKHLITATGQRVTLRCSPRSGDLSVYWYQQSLDQGLQFLIQYYNGEERAKGNILERFSAQQFPDLHSELNLSSLELGDSALYFCASSASGTAYYGYTFGSGTRLTVV.

Of note for this clone: A read error may account for a junction end that differs from germline. The V and J genes are TRBV7-7 and TRBJ2-5; TRBD2 aligns across 7 bases. CDR1 is SSHAT, CDR2 FNYEAQ, per germline (reference sequence). This CDR3 has 16 residues. In DNA form, the CDR3 reads TGTGCTAGCAGCTTAGGGGAAGCGGGGTCGGGGGAGACCCAGTACTTC. This sequence encodes CASSLGEAGSGETQYF.

This chain joins TRBV15 and TRBJ1-3; D gene unclear. Germline CDR1 and CDR2: LNHNV and YYDKDF (reference sequence). V dropped 6 bases and J dropped 0 bases, with 6 bases sitting between them. CDR3 size: 13 residues. Written as DNA, the CDR3 is TGTGCCACCAGGGCCTTCTCTGGAAACACCATATATTTT. It yields the protein CATRAFSGNTIYF.

V is TRBV2 and J is TRBJ2-1; D is perhaps TRBD1 (6 bases). The V end lost 9 bases, the J end lost 7 bases, and 19 bases lay between the germline ends. The CDR3 consists of 14 residues. Per germline, CDR1 SNHLY and CDR2 FYNNEI. CDR3 protein: CASSASLGGNEQFF. CDR3 bases: TGTGCCAGTAGCGCGTCATTAGGGGGTAATGAGCAGTTCTTC.